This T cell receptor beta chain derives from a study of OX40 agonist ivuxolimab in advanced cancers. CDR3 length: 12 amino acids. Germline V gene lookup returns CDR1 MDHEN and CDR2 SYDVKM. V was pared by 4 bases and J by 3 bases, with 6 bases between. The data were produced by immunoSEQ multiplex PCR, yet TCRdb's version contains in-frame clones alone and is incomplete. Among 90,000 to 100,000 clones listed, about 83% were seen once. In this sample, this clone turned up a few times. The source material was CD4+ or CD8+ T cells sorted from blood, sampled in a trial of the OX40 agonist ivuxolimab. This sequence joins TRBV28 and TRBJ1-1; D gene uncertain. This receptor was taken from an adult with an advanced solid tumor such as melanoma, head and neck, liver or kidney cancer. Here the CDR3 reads CASSSHHTEAFF. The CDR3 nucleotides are TGTGCCAGCAGTTCCCACCACACTGAAGCTTTCTTT.